The sequence of this T cell receptor beta chain was determined in a study of graft-versus-host responses after intestinal transplantation. Clones were read by immunoSEQ multiplex PCR, and TCRdb kept only the in-frame ones, dropping some. The table has roughly 20,000 clones, roughly 78% seen once; the top ten hold about 7.3%. Germline V CDR1 and CDR2: GTSNPN, SVGIG (reference sequence). This CDR3 is built from 13 residues. Trimming removed 0 bases from V and 4 bases from J, with 7 bases in between. Processing of graft tissue released intraepithelial and lamina propria lymphocytes. This clone showed up just a few times.

The J gene is TRBJ1-5, the V gene TRBV30; no reliable D call. The sequence was obtained from a human patient who received an intestinal transplant, so some T cells may come from the graft donor. This material consisted of ileum tissue, taken roughly 3 weeks after intestinal transplant. Here the CDR3 DNA reads TGTGCCTGGAGTGTACGCGGGAATCAGCCCCAGCATTTT. Its protein product is CAWSVRGNQPQHF. The full variable domain, with the rest looked up from reference TRBV30 and TRBJ1-5, is SQTIHQWPATLVQPVGSPLSLECTVEGTSNPNLYWYRQAAGRGLQLLFYSVGIGQISSEVPQNLSASRPQDRQFILSSKKLLLSDSGFYLCAWSVRGNQPQHFGDGTRLSIL.